This T cell receptor beta chain was recovered during a study of T cell responses to AZD1222 COVID-19 vaccine. Study findings and constraints: Spike as a whole was targeted by vaccine-associated CD4 TCRs, dominant at 160-218 and 743-854. Most donors were white British, females outnumbered males, and clonal diversity was possibly underestimated. Baseline serology detected seropositivity in only six or seven AZD1222 recipients. Increased Spike-specific TCR breadth and depth were observed after two AZD1222 doses.

Some clones are missing from TCRdb's copy, which holds only in-frame ones; the method was immunoSEQ multiplex PCR. The sample includes about 96,000 clones, around 90% seen only once; the top ten take less than 5.5%. A single count supports this clone. Its specificity is unknown. Germline lookup yields CDR1 MNHNS and CDR2 SASEGT. This CDR3 has 17 amino acids. The junction had 5 bases not matched to a gene; V was cut back by 4 bases and J by 3 bases. This clonotype was obtained from an adult in good health. The sequenced sample was peripheral blood, obtained on day 0 of MenACWY control vaccination. The genes are TRBV6-1 and TRBJ2-4; TRBD2 agrees at 14 bases. CDR3 DNA: TGTGCCAGCAGTGGGGGACTAGCGGGAGTGGGCAAAAACATTCAGTACTTC. Protein: CASSGGLAGVGKNIQYF.